The clone carrying this T cell receptor beta chain was detected ten times or more. The antigen remains unidentified. This sample was taken from a study of glioma-infiltrating T cells. V shed 3 bases and J shed 4 bases, with 9 bases lying between them. This CDR3 is 14 amino acids long. From germline, CDR1 is ENHRY and CDR2 SYGVKD. Using RNA template, CDR3s of TCR alpha and beta were amplified with iRepertoire arm-PCR. Tissue mRNA or PBMC total RNA, roughly 95-400 ng, went into one-step reverse transcription and amplification. TCRdb ran MiXCR on the multiplex PCR reads and lists one entry per CDR3 protein. The sample yields 100,000 to 150,000 distinct CDR3 sequences, roughly 24% seen once. General study points: CDR3 overlap between tissue and blood was very small.

Material: glioma tissue, nonneoplastic brain tissue, or PBMCs (not recorded which). The V gene is TRBV10-3, the J gene TRBJ2-2; D gene unclear. The TCR comes from a human donor with low-grade glioma or glioblastoma, undergoing nonglioma brain surgery, or in good health (not recorded which). The CDR3: CAISDQHSTGELFF. DNA of the CDR3: TGTGCCATCAGTGACCAGCACAGCACCGGGGAGCTGTTTTTT.